The clone carrying this T cell receptor beta chain was recorded only once. What it binds is not known. Germline V lookup: CDR1 SNHLY, CDR2 FYNNEI. Deletions cut 5 bases from V and 8 bases from J, with 10 bases between. This CDR3 is built from 12 residues. The source of the sample is a study of CD8+CD57+ T cells in acquired aplastic anemia. Study results and caveats: About 30 was the count of CD8+ CDR3 sequences that patients shared with controls. Between the patient and control groups, CD8+ Simpson's diversity did not differ significantly.

TCR beta VDJ and CDR3 were profiled, and genomic DNA was the template. In TCRdb, the reads were re-called with MiXCR into one record per CDR3 protein. The sample includes 220,000 or so distinct CDR3 sequences, about 62% seen only once; the top ten take around three fifths. Patients chosen for sequencing had CD8+CD57+ cells that had expanded, as shown by flow cytometry. Every patient had severe acquired aplastic anemia. The source is a human donor with aplastic anemia. Sequenced input: sorted CD4+, CD8+, or CD8+CD57+ T cells (not recorded which) from PBMCs. The V and J genes are TRBV2 and TRBJ2-1; no firm D call. CDR3 in DNA: TGTGCCAGCAGTTATAGTGGCCATGAGCAGTTCTTC. As protein: CASSYSGHEQFF.